Listed here are 32 T cell receptor beta chains from one sample, sequenced in a study of T cell responses to AZD1222 COVID-19 vaccine. Data came from immunoSEQ multiplex PCR; TCRdb stores just in-frame clones and leaves some out. The data show about 59,000 clones, about 83% seen once. The material sequenced was peripheral blood, taken on day 0 of AZD1222 vaccination. All receptors come from an adult in good health.

This chain connects TRBV7-9 to TRBJ2-3; 7 bases align to TRBD1. Trimming took 3 bases from V and 14 from J; bases not matched to a gene: 8. CDR1 and CDR2 from the germline V gene are SEHNR and FQNEAQ (reference sequence). CDR3 length: 12 residues. Here the CDR3 reads CASSFDRVKGYF. The CDR3 DNA follows: TGTGCCAGCAGCTTCGACAGGGTCAAGGGGTATTTT.

The rearrangement links TRBV5-6 to TRBJ1-2; 8 nucleotides agree with TRBD1. The J segment lost 4 bases and the V segment lost 2 bases, leaving 10 bases of the junction unmatched. The germline gives CDR1 SGHDT, CDR2 YYEEEE. This CDR3 region has 16 residues. The CDR3 DNA reads as TGTGCCAGCAGCTTTGGGACGGGACAGGAGTCCTATGGCTACACCTTC. Its protein is CASSFGTGQESYGYTF.

The V gene is TRBV28, the J gene TRBJ2-2; D may correspond to TRBD1 or TRBD2 (5 bases each). Trimming removed 2 bases from V and 6 bases from J, with 16 bases in between. This CDR3 comprises 16 residues. Per germline, CDR1 MDHEN and CDR2 SYDVKM. CDR3 loop: CASSLRPGTDSGELFF. DNA of the CDR3: TGTGCCAGCAGTTTAAGGCCCGGGACCGACTCCGGGGAGCTGTTTTTT.

The chain couples TRBV5-1 to TRBJ2-7, with no clear D. The V end was cut by 2 bases, the J end by 2 bases, with 8 bases between. The CDR3 spans 13 residues. The germline CDR1 and CDR2 sequences are SGHRS and YFSETQ. The CDR3 DNA follows: TGCGCCAGCAGCTTTTTTACAACCTACGAGCAGTACTTC. It specifies CASSFFTTYEQYF.

This clone was picked up one time. The chain carries TRBV29-1 and TRBJ2-3; unclear D gene. The CDR3 spans 11 residues. The V end lost 6 bases, the J end lost 4 bases, and 8 bases lay between the germline ends. Germline-derived CDR1 and CDR2 are SQVTM and ANQGSEA. The CDR3 DNA is TGCAGCGTGGCCCATTCAGATACGCAGTATTTT. Translating gives CSVAHSDTQYF.

The genes are TRBV2 and TRBJ2-1; D gene uncertain. The CDR3 covers 14 residues. Germline values: CDR1 SNHLY, CDR2 FYNNEI. V was shortened by 3 bases and J by 5 bases, with 11 bases between the two germline ends. This CDR3 is CASSDWGMNNEQFF. The CDR3 bases are TGTGCCAGCAGTGATTGGGGAATGAACAATGAGCAGTTCTTC.

The DNA of the CDR3 is TGTGCCAGCAGTGAAGCGCTCGGACAGGGTGCTGAAAAACTGTTTTTT. Amino acids: CASSEALGQGAEKLFF. The chain links TRBV6-1 to TRBJ1-4; 8 nucleotides align to TRBD1. V trimming: 0 bases; J trimming: 7 bases; junction bases outside the gene matches: 7. Germline V gene sequence: CDR1 MNHNS, CDR2 SASEGT. The CDR3 loop spans 16 amino acids.

The chain carries TRBV15 and TRBJ1-1; D gene ambiguous. Germline V gene data show CDR1 as LNHNV and CDR2 as YYDKDF (reference sequence). Deletions cut 0 bases from V and 0 bases from J, with 11 bases between. This CDR3 has 16 amino acids. CDR3 sequence: CATSRDRIYMNTEAFF. The CDR3 nucleotides are TGTGCCACCAGCAGAGATCGGATATACATGAACACTGAAGCTTTCTTT. The full variable domain, its missing parts supplied by reference TRBV15 and TRBJ1-1, is DAMVIQNPRYQVTQFGKPVTLSCSQTLNHNVMYWYQQKSSQAPKLLFHYYDKDFNNEADTPDNFQSRRPNTSFCFLDIRSPGLGDTAMYLCATSRDRIYMNTEAFFGQGTRLTVV.

The table lists this clone with a few counts. The chain recombines TRBV12-3 or TRBV12-4 with TRBJ2-7; D gene unclear. The ends were cut back, 5 bases at V and 2 bases at J, with 10 bases in the middle. CDR3 size: 13 residues. CDR3 loop: CASSRGLPYEQYF. CDR3 in DNA: TGTGCCAGCAGTAGAGGCCTCCCCTACGAGCAGTACTTC.

This CDR3 reads CASSSQVFGSPLHF. The CDR3, as DNA: TGTGCCAGCAGTTCTCAGGTGTTCGGCTCACCCCTCCACTTT. The rearrangement uses TRBV6-5 and TRBJ1-6, with D hard to call. CDR3 length: 14 amino acids. The germline gives CDR1 MNHEY, CDR2 SVGAGI. Trimming took 4 bases from V and 10 from J, leaving 14 bases between them.

This clone showed up just once. The chain has TRBV11-2 and TRBJ2-7; perhaps TRBD2 as D (5 bases). The V end lost 2 bases, the J end lost 3 bases, and 23 bases lay between the germline ends. The germline gives CDR1 SGHAT, CDR2 FQNNGV. The length of the CDR3 is 18 residues. CDR3 bases: TGTGCCAGCAGCTTACTCTCGGGGTCGATCTACTTACACTACGAGCAGTACTTC. Translation gives CASSLLSGSIYLHYEQYF.

J is TRBJ2-1 and V is TRBV7-2, with TRBD2 matching 13 bases. This CDR3 is built from 15 residues. V lost 5 bases and J lost 6; bases outside the gene matches: 4. The germline CDR1 and CDR2 sequences are SGHTA and FQGNSA. The CDR3 nucleotides are TGTGCCAGCAGCCCACTAGCGGGGGGGGGCAATGAGCAGTTCTTC. This gives the protein CASSPLAGGGNEQFF.

This chain uses TRBV5-6 with TRBJ1-2; D remains unclear. The length of the CDR3 is 12 residues. CDR1 and CDR2 from the germline V gene are SGHDT and YYEEEE. The V gene lost 4 bases and the J gene lost 10 bases, with 14 bases spanning the gap. The CDR3 sequence: CASSLGELDYTF. The CDR3 DNA reads TGTGCCAGCAGCCTAGGAGAGTTGGACTACACCTTC. The complete variable domain, with remaining parts taken from reference TRBV5-6 and TRBJ1-2, reads DAGVTQSPTHLIKTRGQQVTLRCSPKSGHDTVSWYQQALGQGPQFIFQYYEEEERQRGNFPDRFSGHQFPNYSSELNVNALLLGDSALYLCASSLGELDYTFGSGTRLTVV.

V gene TRBV5-1 combines with J gene TRBJ1-1, with unresolved D. Trimming removed 2 bases at V and 5 bases at J, with 16 bases between. Germline V gene data show CDR1 as SGHRS and CDR2 as YFSETQ. The CDR3 spans 15 residues. CDR3 amino acids: CASSFKGGSGTEAFF. The CDR3 DNA sequence: TGCGCCAGCAGCTTTAAGGGAGGGAGTGGGACTGAAGCTTTCTTT. The complete variable domain, with remaining parts taken from reference TRBV5-1 and TRBJ1-1, reads KAGVTQTPRYLIKTRGQQVTLSCSPISGHRSVSWYQQTPGQGLQFLFEYFSETQRNKGNFPGRFSGRQFSNSRSEMNVSTLELGDSALYLCASSFKGGSGTEAFFGQGTRLTVV.

The chain has TRBV19 and TRBJ2-3; the D gene is possibly TRBD1 (6 bases). CDR1 is LNHDA, CDR2 SQIVND, per germline (reference sequence). Trimming stripped 6 bases from V and 11 bases from J, with 15 bases between. CDR3 length: 12 amino acids. The CDR3 loop reads CASSSQGSKQYF. CDR3 bases: TGTGCCAGTAGCTCACAGGGCTCGAAGCAGTATTTT.

V usage is TRBV12-3 or TRBV12-4 and J usage is TRBJ1-4; D is ambiguous. The CDR3 is 12 amino acids. Trimming cost V 2 bases and J 8 bases, with 6 bases left between them. The CDR3 nucleotides read TGTGCCAGCAGTTTACCGAGGGAAAAACTGTTTTTT. Residues: CASSLPREKLFF.

V and J are TRBV24-1 and TRBJ2-2, with TRBD1 matching over 8 bases. CDR3 length: 15 amino acids. V lost 6 bases, J lost 9 bases, and 11 bases stayed unmatched. Germline V gene lookup returns CDR1 KGHDR and CDR2 SFDVKD. The CDR3 DNA is TGTGCCACCAGTCCCAGGGGGCGTGGGTGGAGGGAGCTGTTTTTT. This encodes CATSPRGRGWRELFF.

The chain combines TRBV27 with TRBJ2-2; D remains unclear. The CDR3 length is 16 residues. V gave up 1 base and J gave up 2 bases, with 11 bases separating them. CDR1 MNHEY and CDR2 SMNVEV come from the germline V gene (reference sequence). Written as DNA, the CDR3 is TGTGCCAGCAGTTTATATTTCAGCGCAAACACCGGGGAGCTGTTTTTT. It specifies CASSLYFSANTGELFF.

Details on this clone: Just one base apart from a much larger clone, this may be a read error. This chain uses TRBV7-2 with TRBJ2-7; 9 bases are shared with TRBD1. This CDR3 has 14 residues. V was clipped by 1 base and J by 2 bases; unmatched bases: 0. Germline V gene sequence: CDR1 SGHTA, CDR2 FQGNSA. CDR3 DNA: TGTGCCAGCAGCTTAGGGACAGGGGCCTACGAGCAGTACTTC. Translating gives CASSLGTGAYEQYF.

The chain carries TRBV7-6 and TRBJ2-1; 12 nucleotides agree with TRBD2. The germline CDR1 and CDR2 sequences are SGHVS and FNYEAQ. V lost 1 base to trimming and J lost 8 bases; unmatched junction nucleotides: 15. The CDR3 runs to 19 residues. CDR3 loop: CASSLDVGLAGGPLDEQFF. The CDR3 DNA is TGTGCCAGCAGCTTAGACGTGGGTCTAGCGGGGGGGCCGTTGGATGAGCAGTTCTTC. The whole variable domain, filled in from reference TRBV7-6 and TRBJ2-1, reads GAGVSQSPRYKVTKRGQDVALRCDPISGHVSLYWYRQALGQGPEFLTYFNYEAQQDKSGLPNDRFSAERPEGSISTLTIQRTEQRDSAMYRCASSLDVGLAGGPLDEQFFGPGTRLTVL.

The rearrangement uses TRBV23-1 and TRBJ1-2, with 10 positions matching TRBD1. TRBV23-1 has ORF status, its function being uncertain. The CDR3 length is 15 residues. Trimming removed 7 bases from V and 5 bases from J; junction bases left unmatched: 10. CDR3 sequence reads: CASMPGQGTRYGYTF. CDR3 in DNA: TGCGCCAGCATGCCGGGACAGGGGACCAGGTATGGCTACACCTTC.

The chain links TRBV12-3 or TRBV12-4 to TRBJ1-2; no clear D. The CDR3 extends over 13 amino acids. The V end lost 5 bases, the J end lost 4 bases, and 11 bases lay between the germline ends. CDR3 nucleotide sequence: TGTGCCAGCAGTCCGGAGGTTTCCTATGGCTACACCTTC. This encodes CASSPEVSYGYTF.

The J gene is TRBJ2-5, the V gene TRBV5-5; D ambiguous. The CDR3 spans 15 residues. The germline V gene has CDR1 SGHKS and CDR2 YYEKEE (reference sequence). V lost 1 base to trimming and J lost 5 bases, with 15 bases between them. The CDR3: CASSLRLAEQETQYF. DNA for the CDR3: TGTGCCAGCAGCTTGAGGTTGGCAGAGCAGGAGACCCAGTACTTC. The variable domain in full, completed from reference TRBV5-5 and TRBJ2-5, reads DAGVTQSPTHLIKTRGQQVTLRCSPISGHKSVSWYQQVLGQGPQFIFQYYEKEERGRGNFPDRFSARQFPNYSSELNVNALLLGDSALYLCASSLRLAEQETQYFGPGTRLLVL.

For this clone: Relative to the germline gene, one junction end is altered; a read error may explain this. This CDR3 is CASSDSSAQETQYF. The CDR3 DNA reads as TGTGCCAGCAGTGACTCTAGCGCCCAAGAGACCCAGTACTTC. V usage is TRBV6-5 and J usage is TRBJ2-5, with TRBD2 as a possible D gene (6 bases). The CDR3 extends over 14 amino acids. Per germline, CDR1 MNHEY and CDR2 SVGAGI.

The chain uses TRBV2 and TRBJ2-1; perhaps TRBD2 as D (5 bases). Germline V gene data show CDR1 as SNHLY and CDR2 as FYNNEI. With 7 bases removed from V and 2 bases from J, the gap between germline ends came to 9 bases. The CDR3 length is 13 residues. The CDR3, as DNA: TGTGCCAGCACCCTGGAGGCCTACAATGAGCAGTTCTTC. It yields the protein CASTLEAYNEQFF. Supplemented by reference TRBV2 and TRBJ2-1, the full variable domain reads EPEVTQTPSHQVTQMGQEVILRCVPISNHLYFYWYRQILGQKVEFLVSFYNNEISEKSEIFDDQFSVERPDGSNFTLKIRSTKLEDSAMYFCASTLEAYNEQFFGPGTRLTVL.

The chain uses TRBV19 and TRBJ2-7, with D tentatively TRBD2 (5 bases). The germline V gene encodes CDR1 LNHDA and CDR2 SQIVND (reference sequence). Trimming took off 10 bases at V and 0 bases at J, with 22 bases between the two ends. This CDR3 has 16 residues. The CDR3 DNA sequence: TGTGCCACAAGGTCCTTAGTGTCGGGGAGCTCCTACGAGCAGTACTTC. This translates into CATRSLVSGSSYEQYF.

V and J are TRBV28 and TRBJ2-7; D is undetermined. Per germline, CDR1 MDHEN and CDR2 SYDVKM. The CDR3 sequence is 13 residues long. Trimming removed 5 bases at V and 0 bases at J, with 8 bases between. The DNA of the CDR3 is TGTGCCAGCAGTCCCCCGGGCTCCTACGAGCAGTACTTC. Translating gives CASSPPGSYEQYF.

This chain uses TRBV28 with TRBJ2-7; D is unclear. With 3 bases removed from V and 7 bases from J, the gap between germline ends came to 16 bases. The CDR3 is 14 residues long. Germline CDR1 and CDR2: MDHEN and SYDVKM. CDR3 region: CASSFLRGGGEQYF. CDR3 DNA sequence: TGTGCCAGCAGTTTCCTCCGTGGTGGTGGAGAGCAGTACTTC.

The chain links TRBV2 to TRBJ1-5, with D possibly matching TRBD1 (6 bases). V lost 2 bases, J lost 5 bases, and 10 bases lay in between. The CDR3 has 14 amino acids. Per the germline V gene, CDR1 is SNHLY and CDR2 is FYNNEI. CDR3 bases: TGTGCCAGCAGTGAAAGGACAGAGGATCAGCCCCAGCATTTT. Its translation is CASSERTEDQPQHF.

CDR3 protein: CSVTENTGELFF. Written as DNA, the CDR3 is TGCAGCGTGACAGAGAACACCGGGGAGCTGTTTTTT. This chain joins TRBV29-1 and TRBJ2-2; a possible D gene is TRBD1 (5 bases). Germline CDR1 and CDR2: SQVTM and ANQGSEA. The CDR3 contains 12 residues. Trimming pared 6 bases from V and 1 base from J, leaving 6 bases between.

This sequence joins TRBV11-3 and TRBJ2-3; D ambiguous. Trimming removed 0 bases from V and 4 bases from J, with 8 bases in between. There are 14 residues in the CDR3. Germline lookup yields CDR1 SGHNT and CDR2 YENEEA. DNA of the CDR3: TGTGCCAGCAGCTTAGATTCAGGATCAGATACGCAGTATTTT. It specifies CASSLDSGSDTQYF. The whole variable domain, remainder taken from reference TRBV11-3 and TRBJ2-3, is EAGVVQSPRYKIIEKKQPVAFWCNPISGHNTLYWYLQNLGQGPELLIRYENEEAVDDSQLPKDRFSAERLKGVDSTLKIQPAELGDSAVYLCASSLDSGSDTQYFGPGTRLTVL.

V is TRBV27 and J is TRBJ1-1; D may be TRBD1 (6 bases). Trimming shortened V by 5 bases and J by 1 base, and 11 bases separated the two germline ends. CDR1 and CDR2 from the germline V gene are MNHEY and SMNVEV (reference sequence). There are 14 residues in the CDR3. The CDR3, as DNA: TGTGCCAGCAGTCTTCCAGGGGCGAACACTGAAGCTTTCTTT. It codes for CASSLPGANTEAFF.